Shown below are 8 T cell receptor beta chains from a single sample sequenced in a study of tissue T cells after allogeneic stem cell transplantation. The protocol was immunoSEQ multiplex PCR, while the TCRdb copy is restricted to in-frame clones and leaves out a portion. The table shows about 50,000 clones, with roughly 73% occurring only once. Sequenced material: sorted cells pooled from one or two spleens. The source is a pool of C57BL/6 mice in good health.

On this clone: Mouse gene names apply. Coverage ceases 1 residue before the CDR3 finishes, and the germline J gene fills in the end. The V call is TRBV12-1, the J call TRBJ1-2; 9 bases line up with TRBD1. This CDR3 spans 14 amino acids. CDR1 SGHSN and CDR2 HYEKVE come from the germline V gene. V was pared by 1 base and J by 3 bases, with 2 bases of the junction left unmatched. The CDR3 DNA, read in part, is TGTGCCAGCTCTCTAAGGGACAGGGACTCCGACTACACC. Protein: CASSLRDRDSDYT. The full-length CDR3 reads as CASSLRDRDSDYTF.

Note on this clone: The listed genes are named as in mouse. The read halts 1 residue ahead of the CDR3 end, with the missing end drawn from the germline J gene. The gene calls are TRBV16 and TRBJ2-1; no clear D. V lost 0 bases, J lost 3 bases, and 3 bases lay in between. CDR1 is SGHSA, CDR2 FRNQAP, per germline. There are 13 residues in the CDR3. The sequenced CDR3 bases are TGTGCAAGCAGCTTAGATAGCTATGCTGAGCAGTTC. Residues: CASSLDSYAEQF. The CDR3 in full is CASSLDSYAEQFF.

Comments on this clone: Mouse gene names apply. Sequencing ends 1 residue short of the CDR3 end; the germline J gene provides the rest. The gene calls are TRBV13-3 and TRBJ1-4; possible D gene TRBD1, 5 bases. The CDR3 length is 15 residues. Germline values: CDR1 NNHDY, CDR2 SYVADS. Trimming left V 5 bases short and J 0 bases short, with 11 bases between. The CDR3 DNA, read in part, is TGTGCCAGCAGGGACAACTCTCTTTCCAACGAAAGATTATTT. This translates into CASRDNSLSNERLF. The full CDR3 reads CASRDNSLSNERLFF.

Comment on this clone: The gene names here belong to mouse. The observed sequence ends 1 residue before the CDR3 terminus, with the missing tail filled in from the germline J gene. This chain connects TRBV16 to TRBJ2-1; 9 bases map to TRBD2. The germline V gene encodes CDR1 SGHSA and CDR2 FRNQAP. This CDR3 has 14 residues. Losses at the gene ends were 8 bases for V and 1 base for J; bases not matched to a gene: 3. CDR3 bases read: TGTGCAAGCGCCTGGGGGGGGAACTATGCTGAGCAGTTC. Residues: CASAWGGNYAEQF. Given in full, the CDR3 is CASAWGGNYAEQFF.

Concerning this clone: Here the gene names and germline are mouse. The read terminates 1 residue ahead of where the CDR3 ends, so the germline J gene completes it. The gene calls are TRBV13-2 and TRBJ1-3; no reliable D call. Germline CDR1 NNHNN, CDR2 SYGAGS (reference sequence). The V end was cut by 1 base, the J end by 0 bases, with 5 bases between. CDR3 length equals 14 residues. CDR3 protein: CASGDSYSGNTLYF. The sequenced part of the CDR3 DNA is TGTGCCAGCGGTGATTCCTATTCTGGAAATACGCTCTAT.

Concerning this clone: Mouse germline and gene names are used. Coverage ceases 1 residue before the CDR3 finishes, and the germline J gene fills in the end. The V gene is TRBV29, the J gene TRBJ2-1; a possible D gene is TRBD1 (5 bases). Trimming pared 6 bases from V and 2 bases from J, leaving 8 bases between. This CDR3 comprises 13 residues. Germline CDR1 MSHET, CDR2 SYDVDS. The sequenced part of the CDR3 DNA is TGTGCTAGCAGACAGGCGGACTATGCTGAGCAGTTC. Translation gives CASRQADYAEQF. The CDR3, in full, reads CASRQADYAEQFF.

In the case of this clone: Here the gene names and germline are mouse. The read halts 1 residue ahead of the CDR3 end, with the missing end drawn from the germline J gene. The chain uses TRBV12-2 and TRBJ2-4, with 8 bases aligning to TRBD2. The CDR3 contains 14 residues. Germline CDR1 reads SGHLS; CDR2 reads HYDKME. Trimming cost V 2 bases and J 8 bases; bases outside gene matches: 8. The chain's CDR3 is CASSPGGRTGTLYF. Partial CDR3 DNA: TGTGCCAGCTCTCCGGGGGGGCGCACGGGCACCTTGTAC. The full variable domain, in which reference TRBV12-2 and TRBJ2-4 provide the parts outside the CDR3, is NSGVVQSPRYIIKGKGERSILKCIPISGHLSVAWYQQTQGQELKFFIQHYDKMERDKGNLPSRFSVQQFDDYHSEMNMSALELEDSAVYFCASSPGGRTGTLYFGAGTRLSVL.

On this clone itself: Gene names follow the mouse nomenclature. The CDR3 extends 1 residue past the end of the read, so its final part is completed from the germline J gene. The rearrangement joins TRBV19 to TRBJ2-3; no reliable D call. This CDR3 comprises 14 residues. Per germline, CDR1 FNHDT and CDR2 SITEND (reference sequence). Trimming took off 1 base at V and 0 bases at J, with 6 bases between the two ends. CDR3 sequence: CASSISWSAETLYF. The DNA read from the CDR3 is TGTGCCAGCAGTATAAGCTGGAGTGCAGAAACGCTGTAT.